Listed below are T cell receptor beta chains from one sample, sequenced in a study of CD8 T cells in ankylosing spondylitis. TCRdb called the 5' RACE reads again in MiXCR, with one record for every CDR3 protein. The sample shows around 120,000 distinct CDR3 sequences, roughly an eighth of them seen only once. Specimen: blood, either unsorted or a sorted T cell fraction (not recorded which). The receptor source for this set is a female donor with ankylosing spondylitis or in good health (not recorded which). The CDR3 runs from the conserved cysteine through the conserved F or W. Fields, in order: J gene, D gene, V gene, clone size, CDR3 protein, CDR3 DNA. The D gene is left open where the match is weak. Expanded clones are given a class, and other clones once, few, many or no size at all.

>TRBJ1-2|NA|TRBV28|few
CASISADGTGVGYTF
TGTGCCAGCATTTCGGCGGACGGGACGGGGGTGGGCTACACCTTC
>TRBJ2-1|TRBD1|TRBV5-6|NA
CASNPTGGSYNEQFF
TGTGCCAGCAACCCGACAGGGGGCTCCTACAATGAGCAGTTCTTC
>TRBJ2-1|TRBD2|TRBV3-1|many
CASSQEGRGGYNEQFF
TGTGCCAGCAGCCAAGAGGGGCGGGGGGGTTACAATGAGCAGTTCTTC
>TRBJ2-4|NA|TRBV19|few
CASSNRENIQYF
TGTGCCAGTAGTAACAGAGAAAACATTCAGTACTTC
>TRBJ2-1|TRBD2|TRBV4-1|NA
CASSQGLAGANYNEQFF
TGCGCCAGCAGCCAGGGACTAGCGGGGGCTAATTACAATGAGCAGTTCTTC
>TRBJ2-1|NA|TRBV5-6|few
CASSFTLRRGSSYNEQFF
TGTGCCAGCAGCTTTACACTACGCCGAGGAAGCTCCTACAATGAGCAGTTCTTC
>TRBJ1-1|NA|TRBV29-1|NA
CSVVWGTEAFF
TGCAGCGTTGTCTGGGGCACTGAAGCTTTCTTT
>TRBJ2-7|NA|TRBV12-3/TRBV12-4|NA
CASSFTGDEQYF
TGTGCCAGCAGTTTTACGGGGGATGAGCAGTACTTC
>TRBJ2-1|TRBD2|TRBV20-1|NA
CSARAGRAHNEQFF
TGCAGTGCTAGAGCTGGGAGGGCTCACAATGAGCAGTTCTTC
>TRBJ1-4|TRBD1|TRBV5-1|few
CASSLDRGGPATNEKLFF
TGCGCCAGCAGCCTGGACAGGGGGGGGCCTGCAACTAATGAAAAACTGTTTTTT
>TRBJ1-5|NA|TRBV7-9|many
CASSLALAGEQPQHF
TGTGCCAGCAGCTTAGCCCTCGCAGGGGAACAGCCCCAGCATTTT
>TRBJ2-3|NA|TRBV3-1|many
CASSQVFLWTDTQYF
TGTGCCAGCAGCCAAGTCTTCTTGTGGACAGATACGCAGTATTTT
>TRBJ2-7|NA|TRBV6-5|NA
CASSWVGISLDGSYEQYF
TGTGCCAGCAGTTGGGTGGGGATTAGTCTGGATGGGAGCTACGAGCAGTACTTC
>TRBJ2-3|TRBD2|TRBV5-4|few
CASSAGLAVSTDTQYF
TGTGCCAGCAGCGCGGGACTAGCGGTATCCACAGATACGCAGTATTTT
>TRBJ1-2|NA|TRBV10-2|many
CASSDVRGFYGYTF
TGCGCCAGCAGTGACGTGAGGGGCTTTTATGGCTACACCTTC
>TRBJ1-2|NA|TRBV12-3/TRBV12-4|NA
CASSLETENYGYTF
TGTGCCAGCAGTTTGGAGACAGAGAACTATGGCTACACCTTC
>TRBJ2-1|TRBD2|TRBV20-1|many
CSTTTGTKNEQFF
TGCAGTACTACGACCGGGACTAAGAATGAGCAGTTCTTC
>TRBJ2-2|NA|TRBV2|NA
CASSPRTGTGELFF
TGTGCCAGCAGCCCCCGAACGGGCACCGGGGAGCTGTTTTTT
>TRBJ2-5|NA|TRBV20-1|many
CSATPRLQETQYF
TGCAGTGCCACCCCTCGACTACAAGAGACCCAGTACTTC
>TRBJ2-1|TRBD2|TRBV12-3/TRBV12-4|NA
CASTRTGGYNEQFF
TGTGCCAGCACAAGGACGGGGGGCTACAATGAGCAGTTCTTC
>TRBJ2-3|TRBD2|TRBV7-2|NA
CVSSLTSGRSDTQYF
TGTGTCAGCAGCTTGACTAGCGGGAGATCAGATACGCAGTATTTT
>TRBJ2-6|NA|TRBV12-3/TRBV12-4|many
CASSSSGYSGANVLTF
TGTGCCAGCAGTTCCTCAGGTTACTCTGGGGCCAACGTCCTGACTTTC
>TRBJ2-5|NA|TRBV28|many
CASNPGLARETQYF
TGTGCCAGCAACCCCGGCCTAGCACGAGAGACCCAGTACTTC
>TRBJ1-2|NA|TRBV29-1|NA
CSAYRVDYGYTF
TGCAGCGCATACAGGGTGGACTATGGCTACACCTTC
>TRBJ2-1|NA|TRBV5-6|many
CASSLGLEVLRDYNEQFF
TGTGCCAGCAGCTTGGGGTTGGAGGTGCTTAGGGACTACAATGAGCAGTTCTTC
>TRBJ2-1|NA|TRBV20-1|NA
CSARDFLTQLNNEQFF
TGCAGTGCTAGAGATTTTTTGACGCAGCTCAACAATGAGCAGTTCTTC
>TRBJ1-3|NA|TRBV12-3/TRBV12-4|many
CASRTAASGNTIYF
TGTGCCAGCAGAACAGCAGCCTCTGGAAACACCATATATTTT
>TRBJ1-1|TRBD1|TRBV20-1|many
CSAPGQGRTEAFF
TGCAGTGCCCCCGGACAGGGGAGGACTGAAGCTTTCTTT
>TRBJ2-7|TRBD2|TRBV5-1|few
CASSPGGLLPSYEQYF
TGCGCCAGCAGCCCGGGAGGGCTGTTACCATCCTACGAGCAGTACTTC
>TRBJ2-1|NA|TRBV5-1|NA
CASSLEPGAYNEQFF
TGCGCCAGCAGCTTGGAGCCAGGGGCTTACAATGAGCAGTTCTTC
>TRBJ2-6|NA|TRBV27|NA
CASSATAGRLSGANVLTF
TGTGCCAGCAGTGCGACCGCGGGACGGCTCTCTGGGGCCAACGTCCTGACTTTC
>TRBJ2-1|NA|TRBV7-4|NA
CASSHGQQYNEQFF
TGTGCCAGCAGCCACGGACAGCAGTACAATGAGCAGTTCTTC
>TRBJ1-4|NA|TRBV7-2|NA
CASSLGTGNEKLFF
TGTGCCAGCAGCTTAGGTACGGGAAATGAAAAACTGTTTTTT
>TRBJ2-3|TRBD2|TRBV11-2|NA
CASSLVGRVGDTQYF
TGTGCCAGCAGCTTAGTAGGGAGGGTGGGAGATACGCAGTATTTT
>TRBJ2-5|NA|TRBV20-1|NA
CSAGGLEGAQYF
TGCAGTGCTGGGGGACTGGAAGGGGCCCAGTACTTC
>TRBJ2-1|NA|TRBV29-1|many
CSVDGLHNEQFF
TGCAGCGTTGACGGACTACACAATGAGCAGTTCTTC
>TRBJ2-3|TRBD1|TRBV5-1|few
CASSLAGQQGDTQYF
TGCGCCAGCAGCTTGGCGGGACAGCAAGGAGATACGCAGTATTTT